Here is one T cell receptor beta chain with its context. Its antigen remains undetermined. Nothing much larger sits one base from this clone, and base qualities are not available. The source of the sample is a study of shared clonotypes between healthy human individuals (dated by TCRdb to the early 2020s). Some background on the complete study: The cohort comprised two women and a few men aged 18 to 49 years. Per donor, leukapheresis produced somewhere between about 0.94 and 9 billion PBMCs. To estimate repertoire size and how much clonotype sharing occurs between individuals, the study deeply sequenced the blood TCR repertoires of five healthy adults. For each donor, three plates each were used for CD4 naive and CD4 memory, two plates were used for CD8 naive, and one plate was used for CD8 memory. Different laboratories and diverse techniques were used to prepare libraries and sequence TCR repertoires, to increase sequencing depth and limit assay-specific biases.

The donors were healthy, HIV-negative adults with no recently reported acute infections or vaccinations. Every donor was a Caucasian adult residing in Nashville, Tennessee, USA. The CD8 memory samples were a combination of magnetically selected CD45RO+ cells and CCR7-negative CD45RA+ effector memory (TemRA) cells. Blood was collected by leukapheresis, and PBMCs were isolated by Ficoll-Histopaque density gradient centrifugation and then cryopreserved in liquid nitrogen vapor phase. Analytical flow cytometry was used to check the purity and quantity of each magnetically sorted T cell population. Genomic DNA was isolated from each sorted fraction and quantified by UV absorbance on a Nanodrop 2000c. Trimmed from V: 5 bases; trimmed from J: 1 base; junction bases lacking a gene match: 9. For CDR1 and CDR2, the germline V gene lists SGHTA and FQGNSA. The CDR3, from cysteine to phenylalanine, totals 16 residues. Solely the CDR3 DNA is kept, with 48 bases framed from the first base.

TCR CDR3 regions were amplified from genomic DNA by multiplex PCR using the deep immunoSEQ assay. Extracted genomic DNA from each cell subset was spread evenly across all wells of several immunoSEQ 96-well plates, with each plate serving as a replicate. Each replicate PCR for sorted subsets received about 220 ng genomic DNA, equal to about 30,000 T cell genomes. Purified libraries were quantified with a Qubit 3.0 fluorometer, sized on a Bioanalyzer 2100, and re-quantified with the KAPA Library Quantification kit. Each immunoSEQ 96-well plate was sequenced on its own single-read 150-cycle Illumina NextSeq 550 flow cell. The authors' analysis ran thus. Because the immunoSEQ output held only junctional sequences and lacked quality scores, the filtering could not match the filtering applied to full-length reads. Sequences were annotated with PyIR, a Python wrapper for IgBLAST v1.9, using IMGT germline references to assign V/J genes and CDR3. Reads were removed for weak V/J assignments (E-value above 1e-6), missing CDR3, stop codons, out-of-frame junctions, or ambiguous translated residues. A V3J clonotype was defined by an identical inferred V gene, J gene, and CDR3 amino acid sequence. Percentage overlap between repertoires was calculated by dividing the number of shared unique clonotypes by the size of the smaller repertoire. Repertoire richness was assessed with RTK rarefaction, the Chao1 estimator, and Recon v2.1 estimates of unobserved clonotypes. OLGA was used to compute generation probabilities for all TCRbeta clonotypes that the gDNA method yielded from a handful of donors. TCRdb's version of the immuneACCESS table is confined to in-frame rearrangements and falls short of the full clone set. An unresolved V gene accounts for under half of the shortfall where checked; the remainder is of unknown origin. V and J calls and clone size are as listed in that table; D and trimming were resolved from the DNA. Here the sample has about 320,000 clones; roughly 87% occur a single time. The ten largest clones represent about 17% of the sample.

Overall results and qualifications from the work: Pairwise subsampling indicated that sequencing depth was expected to affect the degree of clonotype sharing among donors. Naive subsets generally had larger estimated clonotype richness than memory subsets did. Higher generation probabilities were observed for clonotypes shared by all four sorted-subset donors than for non-shared clonotypes. The genetic and exposure-history diversity represented was limited by the small number of donors. Across four donors, approximately 5% of naive CD4, 3% to 3.5% of naive CD8, 2% to 2.5% of memory CD4, and around 0.4% of memory CD8 clonotypes were shared. Even with the large sequencing depth, rarefaction of the sorted-subset datasets indicated that sequencing was incomplete. Sampling was restricted to blood, and TCR repertoires in tissue are likely to differ from TCR repertoires in blood.

The source of this sequence is a man between 18 and 35 years old in good health. The chain employs TRBV7-2 and TRBJ1-2; a stretch of 8 junction bases matches TRBD1. Sequenced material: memory CD8+ T cells sorted from blood. The cell subset or site label for this specimen denotes: CD45RO+ cells pooled with CCR7-negative TemRA cells. The CDR3 region: CASSPRRQGNNYGYTF. The DNA sequence is as follows: TGTGCCAGCAGCCCCAGACGACAGGGGAATAACTATGGCTACACCTTC.